These 10 T cell receptor beta chains originate from one sample sequenced in a study of naive and memory T cell subsets. An equimolar mix of two oligonucleotides served as the beta constant-region primer for TRBC1 and TRBC2. Four rounds of PCR amplified the ligated cDNA using nested alpha and beta constant-region primers plus SP2. MiXCR, run by TCRdb on the UMI-ligation and nested PCR reads, gives a single entry per CDR3 protein. The sample lists about 34,000 distinct CDR3 sequences; roughly 18% were seen once. Sequencing input: effector memory CD4+ T cells from blood. The subset is: effector memory, CD45RA- CD27-. These TCRs come from a human donor in good health.

This clonotype has only a few counts. The gene calls are TRBV3-1 and TRBJ1-3, with a weak D call TRBD1 (5 bases). The CDR3 sequence is 15 residues long. Germline V lookup: CDR1 LGHDT, CDR2 YNNKEL (reference sequence). Between the trimmed V and J ends, which lost 1 base and 1 base, there was a span of 8 bases. The DNA of the CDR3 is TGTGCCAGCAGCCAAGTGACAGCTTCTGGAAACACCATATATTTT. Translated: CASSQVTASGNTIYF.

The V gene is TRBV28, the J gene TRBJ2-3, with a possible D match to TRBD2 (6 bases). V lost 3 bases and J 3 bases, leaving 13 bases between the germline ends. The germline CDR1 and CDR2 sequences are MDHEN and SYDVKM. The length of the CDR3 is 15 residues. CDR3 in DNA: TGTGCCAGCAGTTTCCACCAGGAGGGGACAGATACGCAGTATTTT. This translates into CASSFHQEGTDTQYF.

This clonotype appeared many times. V and J are TRBV5-6 and TRBJ2-6, with a tentative D call TRBD1 (6 bases). The V gene's germline CDR1 is SGHDT and CDR2 YYEEEE. CDR3 length equals 13 residues. The ends were cut back, 3 bases at V and 7 bases at J, with 8 bases in the middle. This CDR3 is CASSSGTANVLTF. The DNA of the CDR3 is TGTGCCAGCAGCTCAGGGACAGCCAACGTCCTGACTTTC. The full variable domain, completed using reference TRBV5-6 and TRBJ2-6, is DAGVTQSPTHLIKTRGQQVTLRCSPKSGHDTVSWYQQALGQGPQFIFQYYEEEERQRGNFPDRFSGHQFPNYSSELNVNALLLGDSALYLCASSSGTANVLTFGAGSRLTVL.

The chain uses TRBV9 and TRBJ2-1; TRBD1 agrees at 9 bases. The CDR3 runs 13 residues. The germline CDR1 and CDR2 sequences are SGDLS and YYNGEE. V was pared by 3 bases and J by 9 bases, with 4 bases of the junction left unmatched. As DNA, the CDR3 is TGTGCCAGCAGCGCAACAGGGGGCGGTGAGCAGTTCTTC. Amino acid sequence: CASSATGGGEQFF.

In this sample, this clonotype turned up a few times. The V call is TRBV27, the J call TRBJ2-3; 7 bases agree with TRBD1. Germline V gene lookup returns CDR1 MNHEY and CDR2 SMNVEV (reference sequence). The V segment lost 5 bases and the J segment 4 bases; nucleotides outside the gene matches: 15. The CDR3 loop spans 17 amino acids. As DNA, the CDR3 is TGTGCCAGCAGTCTTAGACAGGGCGCGGGTATGCCAGATACGCAGTATTTT. Translation gives CASSLRQGAGMPDTQYF.

This clonotype was seen a handful of times. The CDR3 region has the DNA TGTGCCAGCAGCTACGGGACAGGGCAGCTCTATGGCTACACCTTC. This translates into CASSYGTGQLYGYTF. The rearrangement joins TRBV7-2 to TRBJ1-2; the match to TRBD1 covers 9 bases. J gave up 4 bases and V 4 bases, and 7 bases lay outside the gene matches. Looked up from germline, CDR1 is SGHTA and CDR2 is FQGNSA. CDR3 length: 15 residues.

This clonotype has more than one count but fewer than ten. This chain connects TRBV6-1 to TRBJ2-3; 8 bases agree with TRBD1. The CDR3 spans 16 residues. V shed 10 bases, J shed 0 bases, and the junction held 12 bases outside the gene matches. Germline V CDR1 and CDR2: MNHNS, SASEGT. This chain's CDR3 is CATRTDRVVSTDTQYF. The CDR3 region has the DNA TGTGCCACACGGACGGACAGGGTTGTTAGCACAGATACGCAGTATTTT.

This clonotype has ten or more counts. The V gene is TRBV20-1, the J gene TRBJ2-1, with 7 bases lining up with TRBD1. This CDR3 spans 17 amino acids. V shed 0 bases and J 7 bases; nucleotides not matched to a gene: 15. CDR1 and CDR2 from the germline V gene are DFQATT and SNEGSKA (reference sequence). CDR3 amino acids: CSARDKGQRLGFNEQFF. As DNA, the CDR3 is TGCAGTGCTAGAGATAAGGGACAGCGCTTGGGGTTTAATGAGCAGTTCTTC.

This clonotype appeared many times. The CDR3 spells CASSRGAVGNQPQHF. The CDR3 bases are TGTGCCAGCAGCCGAGGGGCCGTCGGCAATCAGCCCCAGCATTTT. The rearrangement uses TRBV27 and TRBJ1-5; the D gene is possibly TRBD1 (5 bases). This CDR3 is 15 amino acids long. Trimming took off 6 bases at V and 2 bases at J, with 14 bases between the two ends. Germline V gene data show CDR1 as MNHEY and CDR2 as SMNVEV (reference sequence).

This clonotype has at least ten counts. V gene TRBV20-1 combines with J gene TRBJ1-1, with 9 bases lining up with TRBD1. The CDR3 sequence is 14 residues long. V lost 0 bases and J lost 11; bases outside the gene matches: 10. Per germline, CDR1 DFQATT and CDR2 SNEGSKA (reference sequence). The CDR3 DNA sequence: TGCAGTGCTAGAGATCCGGGACAGGGTGTATCGGCTTTCTTT. Amino acids: CSARDPGQGVSAFF.